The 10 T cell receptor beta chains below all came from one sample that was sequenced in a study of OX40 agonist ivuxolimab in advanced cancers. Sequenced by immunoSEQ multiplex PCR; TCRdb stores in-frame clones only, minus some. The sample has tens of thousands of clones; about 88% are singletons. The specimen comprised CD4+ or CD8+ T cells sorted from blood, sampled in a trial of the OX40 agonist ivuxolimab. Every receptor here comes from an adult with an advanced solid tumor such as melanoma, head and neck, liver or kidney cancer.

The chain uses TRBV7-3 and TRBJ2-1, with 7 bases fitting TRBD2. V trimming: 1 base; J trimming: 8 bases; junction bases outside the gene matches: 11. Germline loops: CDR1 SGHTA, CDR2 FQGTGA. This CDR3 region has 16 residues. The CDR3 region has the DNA TGTGCCAGCAGCTTAAACCCCCCCGGACTAGTCGATGAGCAGTTCTTC. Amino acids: CASSLNPPGLVDEQFF.

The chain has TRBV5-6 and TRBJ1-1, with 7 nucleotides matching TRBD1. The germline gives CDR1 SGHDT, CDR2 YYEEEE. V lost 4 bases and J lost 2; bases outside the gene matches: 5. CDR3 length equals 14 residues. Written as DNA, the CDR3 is TGTGCCAGCAGCCCGACAGGGCGAAACACTGAAGCTTTCTTT. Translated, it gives CASSPTGRNTEAFF. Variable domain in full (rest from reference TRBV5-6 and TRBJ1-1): DAGVTQSPTHLIKTRGQQVTLRCSPKSGHDTVSWYQQALGQGPQFIFQYYEEEERQRGNFPDRFSGHQFPNYSSELNVNALLLGDSALYLCASSPTGRNTEAFFGQGTRLTVV.

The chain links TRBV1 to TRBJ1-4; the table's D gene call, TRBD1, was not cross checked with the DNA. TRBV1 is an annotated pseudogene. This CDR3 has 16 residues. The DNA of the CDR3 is TGCACCAGCAGCCAAGTCGACAGGGGGCAGAATGAAAAACTGTTTTTT. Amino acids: CTSSQVDRGQNEKLFF.

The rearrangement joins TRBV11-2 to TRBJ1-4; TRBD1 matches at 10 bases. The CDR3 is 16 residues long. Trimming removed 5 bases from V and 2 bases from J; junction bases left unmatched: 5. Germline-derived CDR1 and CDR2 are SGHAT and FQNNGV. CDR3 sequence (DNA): TGTGCCAGCAGCCGTTCGACAGGGGGCACTAATGAAAAACTGTTTTTT. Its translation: CASSRSTGGTNEKLFF.

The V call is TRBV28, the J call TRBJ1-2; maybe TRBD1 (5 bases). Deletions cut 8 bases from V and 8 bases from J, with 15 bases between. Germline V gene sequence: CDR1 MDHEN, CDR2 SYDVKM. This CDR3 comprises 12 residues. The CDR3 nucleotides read TGTGCCAGCGGGGGGTTCGGATGGGGCTACACCTTC. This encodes CASGGFGWGYTF.

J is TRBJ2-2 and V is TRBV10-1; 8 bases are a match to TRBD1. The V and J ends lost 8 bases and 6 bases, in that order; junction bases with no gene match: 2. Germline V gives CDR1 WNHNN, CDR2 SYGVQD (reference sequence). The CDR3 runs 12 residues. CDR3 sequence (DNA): TGCGCCAGCGGACAGGGCGCCGGGGAGCTGTTTTTT. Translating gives CASGQGAGELFF.

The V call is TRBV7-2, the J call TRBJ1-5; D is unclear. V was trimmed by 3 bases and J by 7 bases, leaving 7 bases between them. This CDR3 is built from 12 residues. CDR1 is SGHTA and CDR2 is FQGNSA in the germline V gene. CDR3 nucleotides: TGTGCCAGCAGCTTCCCCCCCCAGCCCCAGCATTTT. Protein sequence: CASSFPPQPQHF.

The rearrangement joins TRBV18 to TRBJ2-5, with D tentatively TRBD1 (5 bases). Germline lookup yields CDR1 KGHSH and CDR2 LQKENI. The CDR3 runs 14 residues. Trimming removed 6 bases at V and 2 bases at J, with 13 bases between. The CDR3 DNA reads TGTGCCAGCTCGCGACAGACGATGCAAGAGACCCAGTACTTC. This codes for CASSRQTMQETQYF.

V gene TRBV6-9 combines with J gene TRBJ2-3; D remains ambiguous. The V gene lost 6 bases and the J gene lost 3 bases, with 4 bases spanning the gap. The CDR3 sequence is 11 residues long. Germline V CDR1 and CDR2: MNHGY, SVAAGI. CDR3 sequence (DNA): TGTGCCAGCAGCACAACAGATACGCAGTATTTT. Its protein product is CASSTTDTQYF.

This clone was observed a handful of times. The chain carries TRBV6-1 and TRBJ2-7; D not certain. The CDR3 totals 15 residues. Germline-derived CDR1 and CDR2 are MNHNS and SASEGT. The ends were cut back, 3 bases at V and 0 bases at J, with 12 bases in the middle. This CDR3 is CASSDPLKSSYEQYF. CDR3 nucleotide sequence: TGTGCCAGCAGTGACCCCCTCAAGAGCTCCTACGAGCAGTACTTC.